The table lists the clone carrying this TCR beta chain with a count of one. Its antigen is unidentified. Sequenced with the Oncomine TCR Beta short-read assay was DNA taken from cultured CD4+ T cells. TCRdb called the PCR reads again in MiXCR, with one record for every CDR3 protein. The profile shows 9,500 to 15,000 distinct CDR3 sequences, approximately 50% of them singletons. This sample was included in a study of vaccination and CD4 T cells after COVID-19. Study background: Overlapping spike pools from SARS-CoV-2 and HCoV-NL63, HCoV-OC43 and HCoV-229E served as culture stimuli.

Germline loops: CDR1 SNHLY, CDR2 FYNNEI. J gave up 5 bases and V 5 bases, and 3 bases lay outside the gene matches. CDR3 length: 13 amino acids. As to treatment: approximately 9-day PBMC culture with coronavirus spike peptide pools or control peptides (ViraFEST assay). PCR positivity was dated March to December 2020, before US Alpha, Beta and Delta variants. Cultures of PBMCs, two million per well, were set up with approximately 10 IU/ml IL-2 and approximately 9.7 ug/ml peptide pools. This receptor was taken from a human donor who had recovered from COVID-19. The sample comprised CD4+ T cells from blood, cultured in vitro. The chain combines TRBV2 with TRBJ2-5; 9 nucleotides line up with TRBD2. CDR3 sequence reads: CASSRTSVETQYF. The CDR3 coding sequence is TGTGCCAGCAGTAGGACTAGCGTGGAGACCCAGTACTTC. The variable domain in full, completed from reference TRBV2 and TRBJ2-5, reads EPEVTQTPSHQVTQMGQEVILRCVPISNHLYFYWYRQILGQKVEFLVSFYNNEISEKSEIFDDQFSVERPDGSNFTLKIRSTKLEDSAMYFCASSRTSVETQYFGPGTRLLVL.